The next 19 T cell receptor beta chains were all read from a single sample in a study of blood T cell repertoires in COVID-19. Assay: immunoSEQ multiplex PCR; the TCRdb copy retains only in-frame clones and omits some. The profile shows some 190,000 clones, around 85% of them singletons. Sequencing input: peripheral blood. Receptors originate from a person aged 70 to 79 with COVID-19, enrolled during active disease.

Concerning this clone: This may come from a read error, since a much larger clone is one base off. V is TRBV7-8 and J is TRBJ1-5, with D tentatively TRBD1 (5 bases). V was pared by 6 bases and J by 4 bases, with 10 bases between. CDR3 length: 13 amino acids. Germline CDR1 SGHVS, CDR2 FQNEAQ. CDR3 DNA sequence: TGTGCCAGCAGGTGGGGGGAAAATCAGCCCCAGCATTTT. Its protein product is CASRWGENQPQHF.

V and J are TRBV28 and TRBJ1-3; D possibly corresponds to TRBD1 (6 bases). V shed 10 bases and J shed 6 bases, with 16 bases lying between them. The CDR3 contains 13 residues. Germline V gene data show CDR1 as MDHEN and CDR2 as SYDVKM. The CDR3 here is CAIHNRAANTIYF. The DNA of the CDR3 is TGTGCCATCCATAACAGGGCCGCAAACACCATATATTTT.

The CDR3 bases are TGTGCCAGCAGTTCAACTGTCTGGGGGCGGCGCGGGGGGTCGGATGAGCAGTTCTTC. Translated, it gives CASSSTVWGRRGGSDEQFF. The V call is TRBV27, the J call TRBJ2-1; TRBD2 matches at 8 bases. Trimming cost V 4 bases and J 8 bases; bases outside gene matches: 22. The CDR3 runs 19 residues. Germline assignment: CDR1 MNHEY and CDR2 SMNVEV (reference sequence).

CDR3 sequence reads: CASSRAGTHSTDTQYF. CDR3 coding DNA: TGCGCCAGCAGCCGGGCGGGGACCCATAGCACAGATACGCAGTATTTT. The chain couples TRBV5-1 to TRBJ2-3; TRBD2 is a possible D gene (6 bases). Trimming removed 4 bases from V and 0 bases from J, with 15 bases in between. The CDR3 is 16 residues long. Germline V gene sequence: CDR1 SGHRS, CDR2 YFSETQ.

This chain connects TRBV3-1 (or the pseudogene TRBV3-2) to TRBJ2-2; 9 bases map to TRBD1. Looked up from germline, CDR1 is LGHDT and CDR2 is YNNKEL (reference sequence). This CDR3 is 17 amino acids long. V trimming: 6 bases; J trimming: 4 bases; junction bases outside the gene matches: 12. This CDR3 reads CASRRALGQGITGELFF. The CDR3 region has the DNA TGTGCCAGCAGGAGGGCTCTGGGACAGGGAATCACCGGGGAGCTGTTTTTT.

The V and J genes are TRBV4-2 and TRBJ2-7, with D possibly TRBD1 on 5 matching bases. Trimming removed 0 bases from V and 3 bases from J, with 9 bases in between. This CDR3 has 14 residues. Germline CDR1 reads LGHNA; CDR2 reads YNFKEQ. In DNA form, the CDR3 reads TGTGCCAGCAGCCAAGATGGGGCCGACTACGAGCAGTACTTC. Translation gives CASSQDGADYEQYF.

This clone appeared a single time. CDR3 coding DNA: TGTGCCAGCAGCTCCAGGGATAATTCACCCCTCCACTTT. Its translation: CASSSRDNSPLHF. The V gene is TRBV9, the J gene TRBJ1-6; perhaps TRBD1 as D (5 bases). The CDR3 is 13 amino acids. Germline V CDR1 and CDR2: SGDLS, YYNGEE. Trimming took 4 bases from V and 5 from J, leaving 7 bases between them.

This chain connects TRBV7-3 to TRBJ1-1; D is ambiguous. Germline loops: CDR1 SGHTA, CDR2 FQGTGA. The V and J ends lost 3 bases and 11 bases respectively, with 16 bases between them. The CDR3 is 13 residues long. The CDR3 spells CASSLSAGIGAFF. CDR3 bases: TGTGCCAGCAGCTTGAGTGCCGGGATTGGGGCTTTCTTT.

V and J are TRBV6-5 and TRBJ1-1, with D tentatively TRBD1 (6 bases). CDR1 is MNHEY and CDR2 is SVGAGI in the germline V gene. Trimming cost V 10 bases and J 3 bases, with 18 bases left between them. This CDR3 region has 14 residues. The CDR3 sequence is CAIQQGSEHTEAFF. DNA of the CDR3: TGTGCCATCCAACAGGGTTCGGAGCACACTGAAGCTTTCTTT.

The gene calls are TRBV2 and TRBJ2-3; the D gene is possibly TRBD1 (5 bases). Germline-derived CDR1 and CDR2 are SNHLY and FYNNEI. CDR3 size: 17 residues. V lost 3 bases to trimming and J lost 9 bases, with 25 bases between them. The CDR3 DNA sequence: TGTGCCAGCAGTGAGTCCCCTTTGCAGGGCAGTATCGAGACGCAGTATTTT. This codes for CASSESPLQGSIETQYF.

This chain uses TRBV10-1 with TRBJ1-5; perhaps TRBD1 as D (5 bases). CDR1 is WNHNN, CDR2 SYGVQD, per germline (reference sequence). The V end was cut by 8 bases, the J end by 3 bases, with 8 bases between. This CDR3 has 12 amino acids. The CDR3 loop reads CASDSYNQPQHF. CDR3 in DNA: TGCGCCAGCGACAGCTACAATCAGCCCCAGCATTTT.

V usage is TRBV11-3 and J usage is TRBJ2-1; D gene uncertain. The CDR3 sequence is 13 residues long. Germline CDR1 reads SGHNT; CDR2 reads YENEEA. Trimming took off 4 bases at V and 1 base at J, with 5 bases between the two ends. CDR3 in amino acids: CASSSRSYNEQFF. In DNA, the CDR3 is TGTGCCAGCAGCTCCCGTTCCTACAATGAGCAGTTCTTC.

This chain joins TRBV5-4 and TRBJ2-3, with D unclear. The V end was cut by 4 bases, the J end by 5 bases, with 17 bases between. The length of the CDR3 is 15 residues. The V gene's germline CDR1 is SGHNT and CDR2 YYREEE (reference sequence). For the CDR3, the DNA is TGTGCCAGCAGCCGACTTAGCATGGTTCAAGATACGCAGTATTTT. It yields the protein CASSRLSMVQDTQYF.

The gene calls are TRBV7-7 and TRBJ1-3; 7 bases line up with TRBD1. The CDR3 sequence is 14 residues long. Per the germline V gene, CDR1 is SSHAT and CDR2 is FNYEAQ (reference sequence). The junction had 3 bases not matched to a gene; V was cut back by 5 bases and J by 2 bases. The CDR3 protein is CASSRDRAGNTIYF. For the CDR3, the DNA is TGTGCCAGCAGCCGAGACAGGGCTGGAAACACCATATATTTT.

The V call is TRBV28, the J call TRBJ2-7; possible D gene TRBD2, 5 bases. Germline assignment: CDR1 MDHEN and CDR2 SYDVKM. V dropped 9 bases and J dropped 3 bases, with 21 bases sitting between them. CDR3 size: 15 residues. The CDR3 here is CASYGVTRQRYEQYF. The CDR3 coding sequence is TGTGCCAGTTACGGGGTCACAAGGCAACGCTACGAGCAGTACTTC.

The chain employs TRBV4-2 and TRBJ1-3, with D perhaps matching TRBD1 (5 bases). CDR3 length: 14 residues. Per germline, CDR1 LGHNA and CDR2 YNFKEQ. The ends were cut back, 1 base at V and 6 bases at J, with 10 bases in the middle. The CDR3 DNA reads as TGTGCCAGCAGCCAAGTTCCGGACAAAAACACCATATATTTT. As protein: CASSQVPDKNTIYF.

The chain combines TRBV5-4 with TRBJ1-1; unclear D gene. This CDR3 has 12 residues. Germline-derived CDR1 and CDR2 are SGHNT and YYREEE (reference sequence). V was clipped by 7 bases and J by 1 base, with 8 bases between them. DNA of the CDR3: TGTGCCAGCGGTGAGCGGAACACTGAAGCTTTCTTT. Translated: CASGERNTEAFF.

This clone was detected only once. The V and J genes are TRBV7-3 and TRBJ2-3; 14 nucleotides align to TRBD2. The germline gives CDR1 SGHTA, CDR2 FQGTGA. V dropped 3 bases and J dropped 11; count of bases not matched to a gene: 13. The CDR3 length is 17 residues. The CDR3 sequence is CASSLTSSGTSGGMQYF. The CDR3 nucleotides read TGTGCCAGCAGCTTGACTTCCTCCGGGACTAGCGGGGGTATGCAGTATTTT.

V is TRBV24-1 and J is TRBJ1-1; D gene ambiguous. This CDR3 is built from 15 residues. Trimming took 9 bases from V and 0 from J, leaving 16 bases between them. The germline V gene encodes CDR1 KGHDR and CDR2 SFDVKD. For the CDR3, the DNA is TGTGCCACCTTCCCCGCAGGCCCTGTGAACACTGAAGCTTTCTTT. Its translation: CATFPAGPVNTEAFF.